This T cell receptor (beta chain) was found in a study of post-analysis software for immune sequencing data. This clonotype was found a few times. The antigen remains unidentified. Germline V gene lookup returns CDR1 KGHSH and CDR2 LQKENI. This CDR3 spans 14 amino acids. TCR beta cDNA libraries had unique molecular identifiers. Some 500,000 cDNA molecules were obtained per 1 to 10 million input T cells. MiXCR, applied by TCRdb to the PCR reads, yields one record per CDR3 protein. The repertoire holds more than 450,000 distinct CDR3 sequences, with 44% as singletons. General study findings and limits: Strong same-batch co-clustering of samples appeared with F measure clustering. Patients used about five TRBV segments, including TRBV5-6, TRBV5-1 and TRBV20-1, more often than controls.

The origin of this receptor is a girl aged 5-17 years with multiple sclerosis. The chain links TRBV18 to TRBJ2-5; D might be TRBD1 or TRBD2, each matching 6 bases. The last part of the DNA fits TRBJ2-7 better; the J call may be wrong. Source material: blood. The CDR3, as DNA: TGTGCCAGCTCACGGACAGTCGGGGGCTACGAGCAGTACTTC. Its translation is CASSRTVGGYEQYF.